A single sample is the source of the 3 T cell receptor beta chains below, sequenced in a study of cytomegalovirus exposure and HLA in healthy donors (dated by TCRdb to 2016 to 2017). The library was prepared using the immunoSEQ multiplex PCR assay. As stored in TCRdb, this immuneACCESS dataset retains in-frame rearrangements with V and J assigned. A fraction of the clones does not appear; measured against another copy, unresolved V genes explain less than half of the discrepancy, and the remainder lacks a known reason. The sample profile shows about 120,000 clones; over 65% of them were found once. The ten largest clones represent approximately 2.3% of the sample. Sequenced material: PBMCs. The receptors originated from a woman aged 25 to 45 in good health and CMV-seronegative.

V is TRBV30 and J is TRBJ1-1; D is uncertain. Trimming took 8 bases from V and 1 from J, leaving 5 bases between them. Germline CDR1 and CDR2: GTSNPN and SVGIG (reference sequence). This CDR3 comprises 10 residues. CDR3 residues: CATRNTEAFF. The CDR3 region has the DNA TGTGCCACCAGGAACACTGAAGCTTTCTTT. The full variable domain, its missing parts supplied by reference TRBV30 and TRBJ1-1, is SQTIHQWPATLVQPVGSPLSLECTVEGTSNPNLYWYRQAAGRGLQLLFYSVGIGQISSEVPQNLSASRPQDRQFILSSKKLLLSDSGFYLCATRNTEAFFGQGTRLTVV.

V is TRBV9 and J is TRBJ2-1; TRBD2 might be the D (6 bases). Trimming removed 3 bases at V and 7 bases at J, with 17 bases between. Germline V gene lookup returns CDR1 SGDLS and CDR2 YYNGEE. This CDR3 spans 15 amino acids. The CDR3 DNA is TGTGCCAGCAGCGCCGGGACTGGGGGTGGGAATGAGCAGTTCTTC. The encoded protein is CASSAGTGGGNEQFF.

The chain joins TRBV7-2 to TRBJ2-7, with 7 bases matching TRBD2. The V gene end was trimmed by 2 bases and the J gene end by 1 base; junction bases not matched to a gene: 11. The length of the CDR3 is 17 residues. Looked up from germline, CDR1 is SGHTA and CDR2 is FQGNSA. CDR3 amino acids: CASSLFSRVGGSYEQYF. DNA of the CDR3: TGTGCCAGCAGCTTATTCAGCCGTGTGGGGGGGTCCTACGAGCAGTACTTC.